These T cell receptor beta chains were read from a single sample in a study of naive and memory T cell subsets. TCRdb re-analysed the UMI-ligation and nested PCR reads in MiXCR, keeping a single row per CDR3 protein. The repertoire holds 120,000 to 150,000 distinct CDR3 sequences, with approximately 20% as singletons. The sample taken for sequencing was naive CD8+ T cells from blood. The receptors shown here come from a human donor in good health. Each CDR3 is given with its conserved first and last residue. Fields, in order: clone size, V gene, J gene, D gene, CDR3 DNA, CDR3 protein. D genes are given only for firm matches. Expanded clones get a size class; other rows say once, few or many, or leave the size out.

.	TRBV12-3/TRBV12-4	TRBJ2-1	TRBD1	TGTGCCAGCAGTCACACAGGGGGCGCGTTCGGTGAGCAGTTCTTC	CASSHTGGAFGEQFF
.	TRBV24-1	TRBJ2-7	TRBD1	TGTGCCACCAGTGATCAAGACAGGGTTGGGGACTACGAGCAGTACTTC	CATSDQDRVGDYEQYF
few	TRBV7-8	TRBJ2-3	.	TGTGCCAGCAGCTTGTATCCAGGGGAGGATACGCAGTATTTT	CASSLYPGEDTQYF
.	TRBV9	TRBJ1-4	.	TGTGCCAGCAGCCAACTCAATGAAAAACTGTTTTTT	CASSQLNEKLFF
few	TRBV11-2	TRBJ2-7	TRBD1	TGTGCCAGCAGCTTTGGGACAGGGGGCCTCGAGCAGTACTTC	CASSFGTGGLEQYF
.	TRBV6-5	TRBJ1-1	.	TGTGCCAGCAGGATAAGACTGATCACTGAAGCTTTCTTT	CASRIRLITEAFF
.	TRBV2	TRBJ2-1	.	TGTGCCAGCAGTGGGGGAGCGATCAATGAGCAGTTCTTC	CASSGGAINEQFF
.	TRBV28	TRBJ2-7	.	TGTGCCAGCATGGGAGTTGGGCTACTCTACGAGCAGTACTTC	CASMGVGLLYEQYF
.	TRBV5-6	TRBJ2-7	.	TGTGCCAGCACCCCTCTAGGGCAGTCCGCCTTCGAGCAGTACTTC	CASTPLGQSAFEQYF
.	TRBV28	TRBJ2-7	.	TGTGCCAGCAGCCCGCGGGGGCACCTCGAGCAGTACTTC	CASSPRGHLEQYF
few	TRBV24-1	TRBJ1-5	TRBD1	TGTGCCACCAGGACCGGGACAGGGTCAACGGGGAGACGCCAGCCCCAGCATTTT	CATRTGTGSTGRRQPQHF
few	TRBV29-1	TRBJ2-7	.	TGCAGCGCCATTGGCGGGACCTTGAACGAGCAGTACTTC	CSAIGGTLNEQYF
.	TRBV27	TRBJ2-7	.	TGTGCCAGCAGTCTTACTAGCTGGAGCTCCTACGAGCAGTACTTC	CASSLTSWSSYEQYF
.	TRBV6-5	TRBJ2-3	TRBD2	TGTGCCAGCAGTTACTCGGCGGGAGGATCGGCTGATACGCAGTATTTT	CASSYSAGGSADTQYF
few	TRBV12-3/TRBV12-4	TRBJ2-1	.	TGTGCCAGCAGTTTCCCCAATGAGCAGTTCTTC	CASSFPNEQFF
few	TRBV6-9	TRBJ2-2	.	TGTGCCAGCCACCACAACAGTAACACCGGGGAGCTGTTTTTT	CASHHNSNTGELFF
.	TRBV3-1	TRBJ2-7	.	TGTGCCAGCAGCCAAGAAACGGGACCCTACGAGCAGTACTTC	CASSQETGPYEQYF
.	TRBV4-1	TRBJ2-1	TRBD1	TGCGCCAGCAGCCAAGAACCGGGACAGCAATGGTTCAATGAGCAGTTCTTC	CASSQEPGQQWFNEQFF
.	TRBV4-1	TRBJ2-1	.	TGCGCCAGCAGCCAATGGGGTTGGGGGGATTCCTATAATGAGCAGTTCTTC	CASSQWGWGDSYNEQFF
few	TRBV6-1	TRBJ1-1	.	TGTGCCAGCAGTGCGCTGAGGGGACAAAACACTGAAGCTTTCTTT	CASSALRGQNTEAFF
.	TRBV7-9	TRBJ1-1	.	TGTGCCAGCAGCTTAGCGCCCGGGTCGTCTGCGAGGATCACTGAAGCTTTCTTT	CASSLAPGSSARITEAFF
.	TRBV5-6	TRBJ2-7	TRBD1	TGTGCCAGCAGCTTGGCCGGGACAGTACTTTACGAGCAGTACTTC	CASSLAGTVLYEQYF
.	TRBV12-3/TRBV12-4	TRBJ2-5	.	TGTGCCAGCAGTTTCCGCAGGGGAGGGGGCGCGGAGACCCAGTACTTC	CASSFRRGGGAETQYF
few	TRBV6-5	TRBJ2-1	TRBD1	TGTGCCAGCAGTTACTCGGGACAGGGGGCGCGCAATGAGCAGTTCTTC	CASSYSGQGARNEQFF
.	TRBV11-2	TRBJ1-2	.	TGTGCCAGCAGCCTCGACGGCGACTATGGCTACACCTTC	CASSLDGDYGYTF
many	TRBV4-1	TRBJ2-7	TRBD1	TGCGCCAGCAGCCAAGCCTCGGGACAGCTCTACGAGCAGTACTTC	CASSQASGQLYEQYF
.	TRBV3-1	TRBJ2-7	.	TGTGCCAGCAGCCAAGATATTACGGACGAGCAGTACTTC	CASSQDITDEQYF
.	TRBV7-9	TRBJ2-7	.	TGTGCCAGCAGCTTGGTTTGGGAGCAGTACTTC	CASSLVWEQYF
.	TRBV27	TRBJ2-1	.	TGTGCCAGCAGTTTAGGGCAGACCTCCTACAATGAGCAGTTCTTC	CASSLGQTSYNEQFF
few	TRBV29-1	TRBJ2-7	.	TGCAGCGCCGCCGAGGACTACGAGCAGTACTTC	CSAAEDYEQYF
few	TRBV10-3	TRBJ2-1	TRBD2	TGTGCCATCAGGAGGGAACTTACGGGAGGGCTGGATGAGCAGTTCTTC	CAIRRELTGGLDEQFF
.	TRBV4-3	TRBJ1-1	.	TGCGCCAGCAGCCAAGACGATTCCACTGAAGCTTTCTTT	CASSQDDSTEAFF
.	TRBV24-1	TRBJ2-7	.	TGTGCCACCCGAGACGAGCAGTACTTC	CATRDEQYF